This T cell receptor beta chain was observed in a study of persistence of HIV-infected CD4 T cells. Lysates of CMV-infected fibroblasts at about 10 ug/mL stimulated these cells. CD40L/CD69 double-negative CD45RO-high memory CD4+ T cells were collected. Regarding this clone: The antigen remains unidentified.

The immunoSEQ assay was version 4, run in survey mode. Assay: immunoSEQ multiplex PCR; the TCRdb copy retains only in-frame clones and omits some. The table has about 28,000 clones, roughly 78% seen once. The origin of this receptor is an adult man with HIV who was CMV-seropositive. Here the sequenced sample was CD4+ T cells sorted from PBMCs after approximately 19-hour stimulation, taken from a patient who received antiretroviral therapy.

In DNA, the CDR3 is TGTGCCAGCAGTCCCTCGAATGAGCAGTTCTTC. It is translated as CASSPSNEQFF. The chain has TRBV12-3 or TRBV12-4 and TRBJ2-1; D is ambiguous. This CDR3 comprises 11 residues. V shed 5 bases and J shed 7 bases, with 6 bases lying between them.